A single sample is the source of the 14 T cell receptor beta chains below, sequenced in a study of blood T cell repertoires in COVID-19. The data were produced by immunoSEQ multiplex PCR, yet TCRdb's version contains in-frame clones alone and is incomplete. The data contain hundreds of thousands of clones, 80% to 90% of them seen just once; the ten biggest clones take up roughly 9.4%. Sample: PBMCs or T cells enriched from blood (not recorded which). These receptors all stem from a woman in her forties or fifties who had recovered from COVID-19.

In DNA form, the CDR3 reads TGTGCCAGCAGCTTAGTTGGGAGGGACTCAAGCTCCTACGAGCAGTACTTC. Translation gives CASSLVGRDSSSYEQYF. The V call is TRBV11-2, the J call TRBJ2-7, with 7 bases that match TRBD2. Trimming at V came to 1 base and at J to 0 bases, leaving 9 bases not matched to a gene. CDR1 SGHAT and CDR2 FQNNGV come from the germline V gene. The length of the CDR3 is 17 residues. Based on the CDR3 plus reference TRBV11-2 and TRBJ2-7, the full variable domain is EAGVAQSPRYKIIEKRQSVAFWCNPISGHATLYWYQQILGQGPKLLIQFQNNGVVDDSQLPKDRFSAERLKGVDSTLKIQPAKLEDSAVYLCASSLVGRDSSSYEQYFGPGTRLTVT.

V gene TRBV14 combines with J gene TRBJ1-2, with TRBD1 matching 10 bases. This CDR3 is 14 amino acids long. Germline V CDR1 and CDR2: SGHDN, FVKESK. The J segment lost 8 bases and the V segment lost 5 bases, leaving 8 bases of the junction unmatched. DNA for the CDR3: TGTGCCAGCAGCGCCGCCGGGACAGGGGTGGGCTACACCTTC. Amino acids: CASSAAGTGVGYTF. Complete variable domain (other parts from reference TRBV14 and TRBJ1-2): EAGVTQFPSHSVIEKGQTVTLRCDPISGHDNLYWYRRVMGKEIKFLLHFVKESKQDESGMPNNRFLAERTGGTYSTLKVQPAELEDSGVYFCASSAAGTGVGYTFGSGTRLTVV.

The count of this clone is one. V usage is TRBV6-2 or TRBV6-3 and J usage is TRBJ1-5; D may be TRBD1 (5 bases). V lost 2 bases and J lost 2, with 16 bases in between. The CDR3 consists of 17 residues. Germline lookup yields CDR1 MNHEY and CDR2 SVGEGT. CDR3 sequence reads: CASSYTPGQNRNQPQHF. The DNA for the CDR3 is TGTGCCAGCAGTTACACCCCCGGACAAAACCGCAATCAGCCCCAGCATTTT.

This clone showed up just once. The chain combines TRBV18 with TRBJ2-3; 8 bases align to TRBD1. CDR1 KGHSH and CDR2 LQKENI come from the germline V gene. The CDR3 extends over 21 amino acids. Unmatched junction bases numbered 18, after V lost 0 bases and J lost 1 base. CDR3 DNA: TGTGCCAGCTCACCACCGATCGGGAGACAGGGGTCAACCGTGGGCACAGATACGCAGTATTTT. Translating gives CASSPPIGRQGSTVGTDTQYF.

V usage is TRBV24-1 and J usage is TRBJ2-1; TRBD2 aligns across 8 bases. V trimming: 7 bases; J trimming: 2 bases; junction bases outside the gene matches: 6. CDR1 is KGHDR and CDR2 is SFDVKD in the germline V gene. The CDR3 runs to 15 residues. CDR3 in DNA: TGTGCCACCAGCTCAGCGGGGGCCGCCTACAATGAGCAGTTCTTC. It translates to CATSSAGAAYNEQFF.

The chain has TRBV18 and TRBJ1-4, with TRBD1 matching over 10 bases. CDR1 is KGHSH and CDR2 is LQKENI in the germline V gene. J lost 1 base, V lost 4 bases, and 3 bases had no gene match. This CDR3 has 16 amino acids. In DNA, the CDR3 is TGTGCCAGCTCACGCGACAGGGGGCTAACTAATGAAAAACTGTTTTTT. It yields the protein CASSRDRGLTNEKLFF. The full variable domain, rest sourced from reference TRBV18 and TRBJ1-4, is NAGVMQNPRHLVRRRGQEARLRCSPMKGHSHVYWYRQLPEEGLKFMVYLQKENIIDESGMPKERFSAEFPKEGPSILRIQQVVRGDSAAYFCASSRDRGLTNEKLFFGSGTQLSVL.

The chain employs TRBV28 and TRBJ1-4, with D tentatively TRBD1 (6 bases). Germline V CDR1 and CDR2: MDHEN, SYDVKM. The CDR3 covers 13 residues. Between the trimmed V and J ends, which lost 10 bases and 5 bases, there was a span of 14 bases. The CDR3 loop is CAIARTENEKLFF. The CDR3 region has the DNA TGTGCCATCGCGCGGACAGAGAATGAAAAACTGTTTTTT.

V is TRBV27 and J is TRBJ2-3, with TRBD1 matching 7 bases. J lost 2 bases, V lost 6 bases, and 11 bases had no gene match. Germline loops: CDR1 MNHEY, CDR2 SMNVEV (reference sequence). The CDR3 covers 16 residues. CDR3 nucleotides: TGTGCCAGCAGCCTTCTCTGGGACAGCCACACAGATACGCAGTATTTT. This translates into CASSLLWDSHTDTQYF.

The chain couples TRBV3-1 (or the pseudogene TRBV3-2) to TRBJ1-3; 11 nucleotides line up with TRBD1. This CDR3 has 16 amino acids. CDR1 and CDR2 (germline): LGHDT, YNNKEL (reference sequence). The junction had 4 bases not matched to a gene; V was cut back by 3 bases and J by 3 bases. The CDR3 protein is CASSQAGTGGGNTIYF. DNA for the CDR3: TGTGCCAGCAGCCAGGCTGGGACAGGGGGTGGAAACACCATATATTTT.

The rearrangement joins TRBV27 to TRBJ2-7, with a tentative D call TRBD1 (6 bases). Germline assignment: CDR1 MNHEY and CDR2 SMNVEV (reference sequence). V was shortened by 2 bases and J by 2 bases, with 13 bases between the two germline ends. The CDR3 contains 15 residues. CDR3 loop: CASSLTQGIAYEQYF. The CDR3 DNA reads TGTGCCAGCAGTTTAACCCAGGGGATTGCCTACGAGCAGTACTTC.

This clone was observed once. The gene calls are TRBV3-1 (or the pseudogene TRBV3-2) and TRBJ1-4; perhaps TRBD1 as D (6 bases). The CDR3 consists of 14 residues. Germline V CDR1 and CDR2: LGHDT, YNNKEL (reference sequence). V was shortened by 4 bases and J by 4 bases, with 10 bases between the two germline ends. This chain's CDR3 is CASSPGQINEKLFF. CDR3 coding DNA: TGTGCCAGCAGCCCCGGACAGATTAATGAAAAACTGTTTTTT.

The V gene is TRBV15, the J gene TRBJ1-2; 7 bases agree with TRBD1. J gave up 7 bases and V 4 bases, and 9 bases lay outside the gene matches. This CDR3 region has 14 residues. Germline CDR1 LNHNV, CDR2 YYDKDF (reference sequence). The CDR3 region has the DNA TGTGCCACCAGCAAAGGACAGGCGGAATCTGGCTACACCTTC. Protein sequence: CATSKGQAESGYTF.

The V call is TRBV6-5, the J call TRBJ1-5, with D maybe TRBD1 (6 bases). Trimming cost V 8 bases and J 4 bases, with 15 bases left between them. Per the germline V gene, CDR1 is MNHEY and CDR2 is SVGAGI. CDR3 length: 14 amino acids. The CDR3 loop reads CASSQSRGNQPQHF. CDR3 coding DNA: TGTGCCAGCTCCCAGAGCAGGGGTAATCAGCCCCAGCATTTT.

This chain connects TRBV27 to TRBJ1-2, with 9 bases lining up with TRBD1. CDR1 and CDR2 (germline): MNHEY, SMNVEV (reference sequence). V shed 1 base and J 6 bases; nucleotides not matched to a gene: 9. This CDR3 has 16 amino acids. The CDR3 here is CASSLWPLDRGDGYTF. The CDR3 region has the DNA TGTGCCAGCAGTTTATGGCCGTTGGACAGGGGAGATGGCTACACCTTC.